These T cell receptor beta chains were read from a single sample in a study of blood T cell repertoires in COVID-19. Sequencing was performed with immunoSEQ multiplex PCR; in TCRdb, only in-frame clones are kept and a portion is missing. The table shows about 170,000 clones, with 70% to 85% occurring only once. The sample taken for sequencing was peripheral blood. Source of these receptors: a woman aged 80 or over with acute or convalescent COVID-19. The CDR3 runs from the conserved cysteine through the conserved F or W. A D gene is named only where the DNA matches it firmly. Some rows have no size entry. The others give once, few or many, or a class for an expanded clone.

V	D	J	size	CDR3	DNA
TRBV9	TRBD1	TRBJ2-5	NA	CASSVGGQGAETQYF	TGTGCCAGCAGCGTAGGGGGTCAGGGGGCAGAGACCCAGTACTTC
TRBV10-2	NA	TRBJ1-1	few	CASSDLGPHGAFF	TGCGCCAGCAGTGACCTGGGGCCCCACGGAGCTTTCTTT
TRBV12-5	TRBD2	TRBJ2-1	NA	CASGPRTSGSSNEQFF	TGTGCTAGTGGTCCCCGGACTAGCGGGAGCTCAAATGAGCAGTTCTTC
TRBV5-1	NA	TRBJ2-7	NA	CASSLDRPLLYEQYF	TGCGCCAGCAGCTTGGACAGGCCTCTCCTCTACGAGCAGTACTTC
TRBV29-1	NA	TRBJ1-2	few	CSVEDSGWGYTF	TGCAGCGTTGAGGATTCAGGGTGGGGCTACACCTTC
TRBV19	TRBD2	TRBJ2-7	NA	CASSIDRLAGDYEQYF	TGTGCCAGTAGTATAGATCGACTAGCGGGGGACTACGAGCAGTACTTC
TRBV3-1/TRBV3-2	NA	TRBJ2-2	NA	CASSQGQLFRWGGELFF	TGTGCCAGCAGCCAAGGACAGTTATTCCGCTGGGGCGGGGAGCTGTTTTTT
TRBV12-3/TRBV12-4	NA	TRBJ1-4	few	CASSLRENEKLFF	TGTGCCAGCAGTTTACGGGAGAATGAAAAACTGTTTTTT
TRBV6-5	NA	TRBJ2-5	NA	CASSYLEGAKETQYF	TGTGCCAGCAGTTACTTGGAGGGGGCGAAAGAGACCCAGTACTTC
TRBV25-1	NA	TRBJ1-1	NA	CASSPGNTEAFF	TGTGCCAGCAGCCCGGGGAACACTGAAGCTTTCTTT
TRBV19	TRBD1	TRBJ1-2	NA	CASNVPGTGSYGYTF	TGTGCCAGCAACGTACCTGGGACAGGGAGCTATGGCTACACCTTC
TRBV4-3	TRBD1	TRBJ2-6	once	CASSPGTGTGANVLTF	TGCGCCAGCAGCCCCGGGACAGGGACTGGGGCCAACGTCCTGACTTTC
TRBV6-2/TRBV6-3	NA	TRBJ1-2	NA	CASSPRWRNLNYGYTF	TGTGCCAGCAGCCCAAGGTGGAGGAATCTTAACTATGGCTACACCTTC
TRBV29-1	TRBD2	TRBJ2-1	once	CSVEGLAGNPDSYNEQFF	TGCAGCGTTGAAGGACTAGCGGGAAACCCCGACTCCTACAATGAGCAGTTCTTC
TRBV7-6	TRBD2	TRBJ2-7	NA	CASSPRTSGKAYEQYF	TGTGCCAGCAGCCCCCGGACTAGCGGGAAAGCCTACGAGCAGTACTTC
TRBV27	TRBD1	TRBJ1-2	NA	CASAVQGAGGYTF	TGTGCCAGCGCCGTTCAGGGGGCGGGTGGCTACACCTTC
TRBV7-9	TRBD1	TRBJ1-2	few	CASSLGDRGRGYGYTF	TGTGCCAGCAGCTTAGGAGACAGGGGTCGGGGCTATGGCTACACCTTC
TRBV29-1	NA	TRBJ1-1	NA	CSVGNRMNTEAFF	TGCAGCGTAGGCAACAGGATGAACACTGAAGCTTTCTTT
TRBV5-5	NA	TRBJ1-1	once	CASRTILGLSSEAFF	TGTGCCAGCAGAACCATTCTGGGGCTTTCAAGTGAAGCTTTCTTT
TRBV4-1	TRBD1	TRBJ1-6	NA	CASSQGPGTGYNSPLHF	TGCGCCAGCAGCCAAGGTCCCGGGACAGGGTATAATTCACCCCTCCACTTT
TRBV7-9	NA	TRBJ2-3	NA	CASSFSGGTTDTQYF	TGTGCCAGCAGCTTTTCCGGCGGGACCACAGATACGCAGTATTTT
TRBV11-3	NA	TRBJ1-5	many	CASSPKLSGSNQPQHF	TGTGCCAGCAGCCCCAAGCTATCGGGGAGCAATCAGCCCCAGCATTTT
TRBV30	NA	TRBJ1-2	NA	CAWSTAPGRQHTGYTF	TGTGCCTGGAGTACGGCGCCCGGCAGGCAACATACGGGCTACACCTTC
TRBV11-2	TRBD2	TRBJ2-2	NA	CASTSPGLATGELFF	TGTGCCAGCACCAGCCCGGGACTAGCCACCGGGGAGCTGTTTTTT
TRBV20-1	NA	TRBJ2-7	once	CSASGVGYSAYEQYF	TGCAGTGCTAGTGGGGTGGGCTACTCAGCCTACGAGCAGTACTTC
TRBV4-1	NA	TRBJ2-3	NA	CASSQAGLGTDTQYF	TGCGCCAGCAGCCAAGCCGGGTTAGGCACAGATACGCAGTATTTT
TRBV7-2	NA	TRBJ2-6	NA	CASSFRSGANVLTF	TGTGCCAGCAGCTTTCGCTCTGGGGCCAACGTCCTGACTTTC
TRBV4-1	TRBD1	TRBJ1-1	NA	CASSQRQGGGGTEAFF	TGCGCCAGCAGCCAGAGACAGGGCGGAGGAGGCACTGAAGCTTTCTTT
TRBV27	TRBD2	TRBJ2-7	NA	CASSSHASGSFPYEQYF	TGTGCCAGCAGTTCCCACGCAAGCGGGAGTTTCCCCTACGAGCAGTACTTC
TRBV29-1	NA	TRBJ2-7	NA	CSVEQSYEQYF	TGCAGCGTTGAACAGTCCTACGAGCAGTACTTC
TRBV5-1	TRBD2	TRBJ2-1	NA	CASTLAGASYNEQFF	TGCGCCAGTACCTTGGCGGGAGCGTCGTACAATGAGCAGTTCTTC